This is a list of T cell receptor beta chains from one sample in a study of blood T cell repertoires in COVID-19. Assay used: immunoSEQ multiplex PCR; TCRdb lists only in-frame clones, some missing. The top ten clones hold 7.1% of a sample with approximately 350,000 clones, 75% to 90% of them seen once. Sequencing was done on a sample of peripheral blood. The receptors were sampled from a woman aged 60 to 75 with COVID-19, enrolled during active disease. Each CDR3 is given with its conserved first and last residue. The D gene is left open where the match is weak. Clone size is given for some rows only: seen once, a few or many times, or a class if the clone is expanded.

j_call v_call clone_size d_call cdr3_length cdr3_aa cdr3_nt
TRBJ1-1 TRBV5-1 . . 15 CASSFATARGTEAFF TGCGCCAGCAGCTTCGCGACAGCTAGGGGCACTGAAGCTTTCTTT
TRBJ1-6 TRBV19 . . 15 CASSSRSSYNSPLHF TGTGCCAGTAGTTCCAGAAGCTCCTATAATTCACCCCTCCACTTT
TRBJ1-3 TRBV6-5 . . 15 CASSSLGGSGNTIYF TGTGCCAGCAGTTCCCTGGGAGGCTCTGGAAACACCATATATTTT
TRBJ2-5 TRBV9 . . 15 CASSVEARGWETQYF TGTGCCAGCAGCGTAGAAGCGAGAGGTTGGGAGACCCAGTACTTC
TRBJ1-2 TRBV6-1 . . 14 CASSDPTGRGGYTF TGTGCCAGCAGTGACCCTACAGGGAGGGGCGGCTACACCTTC
TRBJ2-3 TRBV19 . . 14 CASSINRDTDTQYF TGTGCCAGTAGTATTAACAGGGACACAGATACGCAGTATTTT
TRBJ2-3 TRBV13 . TRBD2 17 CASSAGLAGGGTDTQYF TGTGCCAGCAGCGCGGGACTAGCGGGGGGCGGGACAGATACGCAGTATTTT
TRBJ2-5 TRBV5-1 . . 15 CASSRRGGAGETQYF TGCGCCAGCAGCCGGAGGGGGGGAGCGGGAGAGACCCAGTACTTC
TRBJ1-5 TRBV19 . . 16 CASSILPGRGGQPQHF TGTGCCAGTAGTATTTTGCCAGGGCGCGGGGGGCAGCCCCAGCATTTT
TRBJ2-5 TRBV12-3/TRBV12-4 . . 11 CASSLQETQYF TGTGCCAGCAGCCTTCAAGAGACCCAGTACTTC
TRBJ2-5 TRBV9 . TRBD2 13 CASSETSGATQYF TGTGCCAGCAGCGAAACTAGCGGTGCAACCCAGTACTTC
TRBJ2-5 TRBV6-5 . TRBD1 13 CASTGQGQETQYF TGTGCCAGCACCGGACAGGGGCAAGAGACCCAGTACTTC
TRBJ1-2 TRBV28 . . 14 CASSPGSLLGGYTF TGTGCCAGCTCACCGGGATCCCTTTTGGGTGGCTACACCTTC
TRBJ2-1 TRBV3-1/TRBV3-2 . TRBD2 12 CASSGGGNEQFF TGTGCCAGCAGCGGCGGGGGGAATGAGCAGTTCTTC
TRBJ2-7 TRBV6-6 . TRBD1 14 CASRLQGEYHEQYF TGTGCCAGCAGGCTTCAGGGGGAATATCACGAGCAGTACTTC
TRBJ2-1 TRBV7-9 . . 15 CASSLDGGLYNEQFF TGTGCCAGCAGCTTAGACGGGGGGCTCTACAATGAGCAGTTCTTC
TRBJ2-5 TRBV3-1/TRBV3-2 . . 13 CASSLGLQETQYF TGTGCCAGCAGCCTAGGACTTCAAGAGACCCAGTACTTC
TRBJ2-7 TRBV7-6 . TRBD2 15 CASTLTSGGSYEQYF TGTGCCAGCACCCTGACTAGCGGGGGGTCCTACGAGCAGTACTTC
TRBJ1-2 TRBV5-1 . . 15 CASSELGNRGYGYTF TGCGCCAGCAGCGAGTTAGGTAACCGGGGCTATGGCTACACCTTC
TRBJ2-1 TRBV4-3 . TRBD2 17 CASSQEIAGDLNNEQFF TGCGCCAGCAGCCAAGAGATAGCGGGGGATTTAAACAATGAGCAGTTCTTC
TRBJ2-3 TRBV5-1 few . 13 CASSSNERDTQYF TGCGCCAGCAGCTCCAACGAGAGGGATACGCAGTATTTT
TRBJ2-3 TRBV19 . TRBD1 11 CATMTGRAQYF TGTGCCACCATGACAGGGCGAGCGCAGTATTTT
TRBJ2-7 TRBV27 . . 13 CASSLFRSYEQYF TGTGCCAGCAGTTTATTCAGGTCCTACGAGCAGTACTTC
TRBJ2-2 TRBV5-4 . TRBD2 17 CASSPGLVSGVTGELFF TGTGCCAGCAGCCCGGGACTAGTTAGCGGGGTCACCGGGGAGCTGTTTTTT
TRBJ1-3 TRBV4-3 . . 17 CASSQDRREESGNTIYF TGCGCCAGCAGCCAAGATCGGAGGGAGGAATCTGGAAACACCATATATTTT
TRBJ2-7 TRBV1 few . 16 CTSSQDPVMSSYEQYF TGCACCAGCAGCCAAGATCCGGTGATGAGCTCCTACGAGCAGTACTTC
TRBJ1-5 TRBV28 . TRBD1 13 CASSLSLQGAQHF TGTGCCAGCAGTTTATCCCTTCAGGGGGCTCAGCATTTT
TRBJ2-5 TRBV18 . TRBD1 14 CASSPGRGQETQYF TGTGCCAGCTCACCAGGCAGGGGGCAAGAGACCCAGTACTTC
TRBJ2-1 TRBV7-2 . . 13 CASSPEGLNEQFF TGTGCCAGCAGCCCAGAAGGACTCAATGAGCAGTTCTTC
TRBJ2-2 TRBV19 . . 13 CASSEQNTGELFF TGTGCCAGTAGTGAACAGAACACCGGGGAGCTGTTTTTT
TRBJ1-2 TRBV5-6 few . 12 CASSRQDYGYTF TGTGCCAGCAGTAGACAGGACTATGGCTACACCTTC
TRBJ1-3 TRBV24-1 . TRBD1 16 CATSESQGEFGDTIYF TGTGCCACCAGTGAGTCCCAGGGGGAGTTTGGGGACACCATATATTTT
TRBJ2-7 TRBV4-2 . TRBD2 14 CASSPPGRAHEQYF TGTGCCAGCAGCCCCCCGGGGAGGGCCCACGAGCAGTACTTC
TRBJ2-2 TRBV7-8 . . 15 CASSLRGFDPGELFF TGTGCCAGCAGCCTAAGGGGCTTTGACCCCGGGGAGCTGTTTTTT
TRBJ2-7 TRBV2 . TRBD1 13 CASSDRGQGEQYF TGTGCCAGCAGTGACAGGGGGCAAGGCGAGCAGTACTTC
TRBJ1-1 TRBV5-6 . . 13 CASSRTGWTEAFF TGTGCCAGCAGCCGAACAGGGTGGACTGAAGCTTTCTTT
TRBJ1-2 TRBV27 . . 13 CASTSRQGYGYTF TGTGCCAGCACCTCAAGGCAGGGTTATGGCTACACCTTC
TRBJ1-2 TRBV11-2 few . 16 CASSLDMWGGSYGYTF TGTGCCAGCAGCTTAGATATGTGGGGGGGTAGCTATGGCTACACCTTC
TRBJ2-7 TRBV11-2 . TRBD1 14 CASSPDRVGYEQYF TGTGCCAGCAGCCCGGACAGGGTGGGCTACGAGCAGTACTTC
TRBJ1-4 TRBV6-5 once . 14 CASSYYRVGEKLFF TGTGCCAGCAGTTACTACAGGGTCGGTGAAAAACTGTTTTTT
TRBJ1-2 TRBV5-6 . TRBD1 14 CASSAGQSNYGYTF TGTGCCAGCAGCGCGGGACAGAGTAACTATGGCTACACCTTC
TRBJ1-2 TRBV12-3/TRBV12-4 few . 13 CASRTGSTYGYTF TGTGCCAGCAGGACAGGCTCTACGTATGGCTACACCTTC
TRBJ1-4 TRBV29-1 . . 12 CSVVWADEKLFF TGCAGCGTTGTTTGGGCAGATGAAAAACTGTTTTTT
TRBJ1-1 TRBV9 once . 15 CASSVAIGVNTEAFF TGTGCCAGCAGCGTAGCGATAGGGGTGAACACTGAAGCTTTCTTT
TRBJ1-5 TRBV18 . . 13 CASSRDSNQPQHF TGTGCCAGCTCACGAGATAGCAATCAGCCCCAGCATTTT
TRBJ1-6 TRBV21-1 . . 14 CASRNTECNSPLHF TGTGCCAGCAGGAACACAGAGTGTAATTCACCCCTCCACTTT
TRBJ2-3 TRBV6-1 . TRBD2 16 CASSEVASGGEDTQYF TGTGCCAGCAGTGAAGTAGCTAGCGGGGGGGAAGATACGCAGTATTTT
TRBJ2-5 TRBV7-3 . . 14 CASSLQGGEETQYF TGTGCCAGCAGCTTACAAGGGGGGGAGGAGACCCAGTACTTC
TRBJ1-2 TRBV3-1/TRBV3-2 few . 14 CASSRGSQGYGYTF TGTGCCAGCAGCCGGGGCTCGCAGGGGTATGGCTACACCTTC
TRBJ1-5 TRBV15 . . 17 CATAEDQSTYSNQPQHF TGTGCCACCGCGGAAGACCAGAGTACCTATAGCAATCAGCCCCAGCATTTT
TRBJ1-2 TRBV7-9 . TRBD1 15 CASSPGTGVSYGYTF TGTGCCAGCAGCCCCGGGACAGGGGTTAGCTATGGCTACACCTTC
TRBJ1-2 TRBV6-2/TRBV6-3 . TRBD1 15 CASSSPTGANYGYTF TGTGCCAGCAGTTCTCCGACAGGGGCTAACTATGGCTACACCTTC
TRBJ2-5 TRBV2 . . 15 CASTPSGDLGETQYF TGTGCCAGCACTCCCTCGGGGGACTTAGGCGAGACCCAGTACTTC
TRBJ2-7 TRBV7-9 . TRBD1 16 CASSSPRGQLSYEQYF TGTGCCAGCAGCTCCCCTCGGGGACAGCTCTCCTACGAGCAGTACTTC
TRBJ1-5 TRBV6-6 . TRBD1 11 CASSDRVRQHF TGTGCCAGCAGTGACAGGGTAAGGCAGCATTTT
TRBJ1-2 TRBV27 . TRBD1 14 CASRGTGGGRGYTF TGTGCCAGCAGAGGGACAGGGGGCGGGAGGGGCTACACCTTC
TRBJ1-1 TRBV7-8 once . 14 CASSFFQGNTEAFF TGTGCCAGCAGCTTTTTTCAGGGGAACACTGAAGCTTTCTTT
TRBJ1-3 TRBV13 once . 16 CASTEQTRVTGNTIYF TGTGCCAGCACCGAACAAACGAGGGTTACTGGAAACACCATATATTTT